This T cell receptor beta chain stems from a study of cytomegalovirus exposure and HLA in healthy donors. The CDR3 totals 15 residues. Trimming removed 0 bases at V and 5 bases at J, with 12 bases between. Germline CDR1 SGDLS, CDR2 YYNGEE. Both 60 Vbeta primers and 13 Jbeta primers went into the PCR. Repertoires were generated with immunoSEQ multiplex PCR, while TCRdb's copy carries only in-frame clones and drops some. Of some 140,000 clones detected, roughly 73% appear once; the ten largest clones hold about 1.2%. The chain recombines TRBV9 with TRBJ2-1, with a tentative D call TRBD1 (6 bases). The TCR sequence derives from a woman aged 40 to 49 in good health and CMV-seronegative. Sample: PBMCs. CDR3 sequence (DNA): TGTGCCAGCAGCGTAGTGGGACAACGAAACAATGAGCAGTTCTTC. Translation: CASSVVGQRNNEQFF.